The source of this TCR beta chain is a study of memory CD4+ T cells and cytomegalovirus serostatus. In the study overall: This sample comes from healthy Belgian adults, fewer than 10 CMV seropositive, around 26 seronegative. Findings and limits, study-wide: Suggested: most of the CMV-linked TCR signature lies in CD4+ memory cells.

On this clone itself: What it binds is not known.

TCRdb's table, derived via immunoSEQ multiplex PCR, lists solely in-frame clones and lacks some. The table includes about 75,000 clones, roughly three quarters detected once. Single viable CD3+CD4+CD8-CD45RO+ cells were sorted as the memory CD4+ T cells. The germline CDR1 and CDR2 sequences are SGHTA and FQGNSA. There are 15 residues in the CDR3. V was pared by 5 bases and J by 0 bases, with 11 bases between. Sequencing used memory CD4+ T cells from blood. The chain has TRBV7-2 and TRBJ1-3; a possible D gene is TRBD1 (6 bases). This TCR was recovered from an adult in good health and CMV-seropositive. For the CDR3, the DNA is TGTGCCAGCAGCCTGCAACAGGGCTCTGGAAACACCATATATTTT. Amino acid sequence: CASSLQQGSGNTIYF.